These 22 T cell receptor beta chains were all obtained from the same sample, sequenced in a study of T cell responses to AZD1222 COVID-19 vaccine. The protocol was immunoSEQ multiplex PCR, while the TCRdb copy is restricted to in-frame clones and leaves out a portion. The table has fewer than 85,000 clones, about 83% seen once. Source: peripheral blood, taken 28 days after the second AZD1222 dose. These receptors originate from an adult who received the AZD1222 COVID-19 vaccine.

The chain recombines TRBV28 with TRBJ2-7; possibly TRBD2 for D (6 bases). V was cut by 11 bases and J by 5 bases, with 22 bases left in between. The CDR3 loop spans 14 amino acids. Germline CDR1 MDHEN, CDR2 SYDVKM. In DNA form, the CDR3 reads TGTGCCGTCGTAGGCGGGAACTTGAGGAACGAGCAGTACTTC. It translates to CAVVGGNLRNEQYF.

The rearrangement joins TRBV19 to TRBJ1-2, with TRBD1 matching over 7 bases. The V and J ends lost 3 bases and 3 bases, in that order; junction bases with no gene match: 4. This CDR3 is 14 amino acids long. Germline CDR1 LNHDA, CDR2 SQIVND (reference sequence). The CDR3 bases are TGTGCCAGTAGTATCTTCCAGGGGGACTATGGCTACACCTTC. This encodes CASSIFQGDYGYTF.

This clone was seen more than once but under ten times. The gene calls are TRBV20-1 and TRBJ2-7, with a weak D call TRBD2 (5 bases). V dropped 4 bases and J dropped 6 bases, with 10 bases sitting between them. Looked up from germline, CDR1 is DFQATT and CDR2 is SNEGSKA (reference sequence). The CDR3 covers 11 residues. The CDR3 loop reads CSAIYEGEQYF. As DNA, the CDR3 is TGCAGTGCTATCTACGAGGGCGAGCAGTACTTC.

On this clone: Germline and junction disagree at one end, which may indicate a read error. The V call is TRBV7-7, the J call TRBJ1-1; D is ambiguous. Germline CDR1 is SSHAT and CDR2 is FNYEAQ (reference sequence). The CDR3 is 13 amino acids. Here the CDR3 DNA reads TGTGCTAGCAGCTTAGATAGGAACACTGAAGCTTTCTTT. Translation: CASSLDRNTEAFF.

As regards this clone: A read error may account for a junction end that differs from germline. This rearrangement joins TRBV29-1 to TRBJ2-2; D might be TRBD1 (5 bases). This CDR3 region has 14 residues. From germline, CDR1 is SQVTM and CDR2 ANQGSEA. CDR3 DNA sequence: TGCAGCGTGGAAGCTCAGGGAATGACCGGGGAGCTGTTTTTT. As protein: CSVEAQGMTGELFF.

V and J are TRBV27 and TRBJ2-3, with D unresolved. The CDR3 has 14 amino acids. Germline V gene sequence: CDR1 MNHEY, CDR2 SMNVEV (reference sequence). The V and J ends lost 5 bases and 2 bases respectively, with 11 bases between them. The CDR3, as DNA: TGTGCCAGCAGTATTCAGATCTACACAGATACGCAGTATTTT. The encoded protein is CASSIQIYTDTQYF.

The chain has TRBV4-3 and TRBJ2-2; 8 nucleotides line up with TRBD2. This CDR3 region has 17 residues. Per the germline V gene, CDR1 is LGHNA and CDR2 is YSLEER. Unmatched junction bases numbered 7, after V lost 4 bases and J lost 0 bases. The chain's CDR3 is CASSPELADANTGELFF. The CDR3 DNA follows: TGCGCCAGCAGCCCCGAACTAGCGGACGCGAACACCGGGGAGCTGTTTTTT.

This chain uses TRBV7-2 with TRBJ2-4, with a tentative D call TRBD2 (5 bases). Germline V gives CDR1 SGHTA, CDR2 FQGNSA. V lost 5 bases to trimming and J lost 2 bases, with 10 bases between them. This CDR3 is 14 amino acids long. CDR3 sequence reads: CASSKGDSKNIQYF. Written as DNA, the CDR3 is TGTGCCAGCAGCAAGGGAGACTCCAAAAACATTCAGTACTTC.

The V and J genes are TRBV11-2 and TRBJ1-1, with D possibly matching TRBD1 (5 bases). This CDR3 is built from 15 residues. V lost 1 base to trimming and J lost 3 bases, with 12 bases between them. Per the germline V gene, CDR1 is SGHAT and CDR2 is FQNNGV. In DNA form, the CDR3 reads TGTGCCAGCAGCTTAGTCCGGGGCCGGGACACTGAAGCTTTCTTT. Protein product: CASSLVRGRDTEAFF. Together with reference TRBV11-2 and TRBJ1-1, the CDR3 gives the full variable domain: EAGVAQSPRYKIIEKRQSVAFWCNPISGHATLYWYQQILGQGPKLLIQFQNNGVVDDSQLPKDRFSAERLKGVDSTLKIQPAKLEDSAVYLCASSLVRGRDTEAFFGQGTRLTVV.

In DNA, the CDR3 is TGCGCCAGCAGCCAAGATCCAGGCGGCTTCTACGAGCAGTACTTC. Protein sequence: CASSQDPGGFYEQYF. The chain recombines TRBV4-1 with TRBJ2-7; D not resolved. This CDR3 contains 15 residues. Per the germline V gene, CDR1 is MGHRA and CDR2 is YSYEKL. Trimming removed 0 bases at V and 3 bases at J, with 12 bases between.

This rearrangement joins TRBV18 to TRBJ1-1; the D is unclear. CDR1 is KGHSH and CDR2 is LQKENI in the germline V gene. This CDR3 has 13 amino acids. Trimming left V 4 bases short and J 3 bases short, with 9 bases between. This chain's CDR3 is CASSHGSDTEAFF. CDR3 bases: TGTGCCAGCTCACATGGGTCGGACACTGAAGCTTTCTTT.

The chain joins TRBV5-1 to TRBJ2-3, with 8 nucleotides matching TRBD1. V trimming: 0 bases; J trimming: 3 bases; junction bases outside the gene matches: 9. Germline values: CDR1 SGHRS, CDR2 YFSETQ. The CDR3 runs to 17 residues. Here the CDR3 reads CASSLAGGGLGTDTQYF. CDR3 nucleotide sequence: TGCGCCAGCAGCTTGGCAGGGGGCGGCCTCGGGACAGATACGCAGTATTTT.

This chain uses TRBV4-2 with TRBJ2-5; perhaps TRBD2 as D (5 bases). The CDR3 loop spans 14 amino acids. Trimming left V 0 bases short and J 4 bases short, with 9 bases between. Germline assignment: CDR1 LGHNA and CDR2 YNFKEQ. The CDR3 DNA reads as TGTGCCAGCAGCCAAGAGGGAGTAGGAGAGACCCAGTACTTC. Protein sequence: CASSQEGVGETQYF.

The rearrangement joins TRBV30 to TRBJ2-3; TRBD2 agrees at 14 bases. V trimming: 8 bases; J trimming: 4 bases; junction bases outside the gene matches: 5. CDR1 and CDR2 from the germline V gene are GTSNPN and SVGIG (reference sequence). The CDR3 spans 14 residues. CDR3 loop: CAIGTSGSADTQYF. In nucleotides, the CDR3 is TGTGCCATAGGGACTAGCGGGAGTGCAGATACGCAGTATTTT.

V gene TRBV19 combines with J gene TRBJ1-1; D gene uncertain. Per germline, CDR1 LNHDA and CDR2 SQIVND (reference sequence). The V and J ends lost 5 bases and 6 bases respectively, with 16 bases between them. This CDR3 region has 14 residues. The CDR3 reads CASSVVDSGAEAFF. The CDR3 nucleotides are TGTGCCAGTAGTGTCGTAGATAGTGGTGCTGAAGCTTTCTTT.

The chain is built from TRBV28 and TRBJ2-1; D is ambiguous. CDR1 and CDR2 from the germline V gene are MDHEN and SYDVKM. Trimming removed 5 bases at V and 6 bases at J, with 11 bases between. This CDR3 spans 13 amino acids. DNA of the CDR3: TGTGCCAGCAGTCCATCCGGCGGCAATGAGCAGTTCTTC. It encodes CASSPSGGNEQFF.

The rearrangement links TRBV28 to TRBJ1-6; TRBD1 matches 9 bases. V shed 6 bases, J shed 10 bases, and the junction held 25 bases outside the gene matches. The CDR3 spans 20 residues. The germline gives CDR1 MDHEN, CDR2 SYDVKM. The CDR3 coding sequence is TGTGCCAGCAGCTCGCCTCCGGGACAGGGCCATACCTCCTCCAGGTCACCCCTCCACTTT. Its translation: CASSSPPGQGHTSSRSPLHF.

The genes are TRBV4-2 and TRBJ1-3, with 7 nucleotides matching TRBD1. The CDR3 runs 16 residues. J lost 1 base, V lost 0 bases, and 3 bases had no gene match. Germline V CDR1 and CDR2: LGHNA, YNFKEQ. The CDR3 DNA reads as TGTGCCAGCAGCCAAGAGGGGACAGCTTCTGGAAACACCATATATTTT. Encoded protein: CASSQEGTASGNTIYF.

This rearrangement joins TRBV27 to TRBJ2-7, with 11 nucleotides matching TRBD1. V shed 5 bases, J shed 3 bases, and the junction held 9 bases outside the gene matches. Germline V gene lookup returns CDR1 MNHEY and CDR2 SMNVEV (reference sequence). This CDR3 has 16 residues. The CDR3 is CASSTSGTGGHYEQYF. Written as DNA, the CDR3 is TGTGCCAGCAGTACATCAGGGACAGGGGGACACTACGAGCAGTACTTC.

This clone was recorded once. The genes are TRBV5-1 and TRBJ1-4; D might be TRBD1 (5 bases). This CDR3 comprises 13 residues. Trimming left V 1 base short and J 7 bases short, with 8 bases between. Germline V lookup: CDR1 SGHRS, CDR2 YFSETQ. The CDR3, as DNA: TGCGCCAGCAGCTTGCAGGGTTTTGAAAAACTGTTTTTT. Its translation is CASSLQGFEKLFF.

About this clone: Germline and junction disagree at one end, which may indicate a read error. The rearrangement uses TRBV7-2 and TRBJ2-7; 10 nucleotides agree with TRBD2. Germline V lookup: CDR1 SGHTA, CDR2 FQGNSA. This CDR3 comprises 14 residues. The CDR3 loop is CASSLAGVPYEQYF. CDR3 DNA sequence: TGTGCCAGCAGCCTAGCGGGAGTACCCTACGAGCAGTACTTC.

V and J are TRBV7-6 and TRBJ2-2; D might be TRBD2 (6 bases). Germline assignment: CDR1 SGHVS and CDR2 FNYEAQ. The CDR3 extends over 20 amino acids. The V end was cut by 2 bases, the J end by 1 base, with 23 bases between. The CDR3 DNA reads as TGTGCCAGCAGCTTAAGGTCAAGTGACCGTAGCGGCCTGAACACCGGGGAGCTGTTTTTT. Amino acids: CASSLRSSDRSGLNTGELFF.